This T cell receptor (beta chain) appears in the sequencing data of a study of blood T cells in healthy people across ages. This CDR3 comprises 14 residues. V was shortened by 3 bases and J by 7 bases, with 11 bases between the two germline ends. Germline V CDR1 and CDR2: SGDLS, YYNGEE. The use of a sample-barcoded 5' primer and a J-beta primer mix characterized a second PCR of about 7 to 12 cycles. Each TCR beta cDNA got a 12-nucleotide random molecular identifier. TCRdb fed the 5' RACE reads into MiXCR, producing one record per CDR3 protein. The sample records about 720,000 distinct CDR3 sequences, 25% being singletons. The total RNA that was extracted per sample amounted to at least 5 micrograms. The same sample was also used in a study of T cells of mothers and their children. That report notes: Every microgram of extracted RNA entered cDNA synthesis, roughly 1.5 ug per 15 ul. The study obtained over 9 million TCR beta CDR3 reads per mother and around 3 million per child.

This TCR came from a boy younger than 18 in good health. This sequence joins TRBV9 and TRBJ1-6, with D uncertain. The specimen sequenced was blood. CDR3 amino acids: CASSAFHSNSPLHF. CDR3 DNA sequence: TGTGCCAGCAGCGCATTCCACTCAAATTCACCCCTCCACTTT.